This TCR beta chain stems from a study of identical twins. V lost 3 bases and J 8 bases, leaving 19 bases between the germline ends. CDR3 length: 15 residues. Germline V lookup: CDR1 MDHEN, CDR2 SYDVKM. Study-wide points: Excess sharing between twins was weaker in beta out-of-frame sequences.

This clonotype appeared a few times. Its antigen remains unknown. TCRdb analysed the 5' RACE reads with MiXCR anew, one entry per CDR3 protein. The sample lists 500,000 to 650,000 distinct CDR3 sequences, roughly 7.1% occurring once. The same specimen was also included in a second study, on yellow fever vaccine responses in identical twins.

This chain joins TRBV28 and TRBJ1-2, with a tentative D call TRBD1 (5 bases). The material sequenced was PBMCs. The receptor's source is a woman between 18 and 29 years old in good health. Written as DNA, the CDR3 is TGTGCCAGCAGTTTGGGAGGACAAGGACCCAAAGGCTACACCTTC. Translation: CASSLGGQGPKGYTF.